This T cell receptor beta chain was sequenced for a study of blood T cell repertoires in COVID-19. For the study at large: Material from acute and convalescent COVID-19 was sourced from the United States, Italy and Spain. Sample material is recorded as cDNA or gDNA derived from T cells, B-cell-depleted T cells, or PBMCs.

This CDR3 region has 16 residues. Germline lookup yields CDR1 MNHEY and CDR2 SVGAGI. The junction had 6 bases not matched to a gene; V was cut back by 2 bases and J by 6 bases. Study processing details: Using reference gene primer amplification, nucleated cell counts were estimated. Only in-frame clones appear in the TCRdb table, and some are missing; sequencing was by immunoSEQ multiplex PCR. D and trimming were read from the DNA, whereas the V and J calls and clone size are those reported in that table. Of roughly 120,000 clones listed, around nine tenths are singletons. This TCR came from a woman between 50 and 59 years old with acute or convalescent COVID-19. The sample comprised peripheral blood. The V and J genes are TRBV6-5 and TRBJ2-1, with 11 bases aligning to TRBD2. The CDR3 spells CASSYRGLAGGNEQFF. CDR3 coding DNA: TGTGCCAGCAGTTACAGGGGGCTAGCGGGAGGCAATGAGCAGTTCTTC.